The 17 T cell receptor beta chains in this list originate from one sample, sequenced in a study of control samples from healthy donors and cancer patients. Profiled with immunoSEQ multiplex PCR; TCRdb holds only in-frame clones, not every one. The sample yields about 55,000 clones, about 96% seen once. Material: blood. The receptor set was obtained from a young woman in good health.

The chain couples TRBV18 to TRBJ2-1; tentative D call: TRBD1 (5 bases). Germline assignment: CDR1 KGHSH and CDR2 LQKENI. This CDR3 has 14 residues. The V end was cut by 1 base, the J end by 7 bases, with 11 bases between. CDR3 sequence reads: CASSPQSRTNEQFF. CDR3 coding DNA: TGTGCCAGCTCACCACAGTCCAGGACAAATGAGCAGTTCTTC.

The V and J genes are TRBV29-1 and TRBJ1-1; TRBD1 matches at 10 bases. Germline-derived CDR1 and CDR2 are SQVTM and ANQGSEA. The junction had 2 bases not matched to a gene; V was cut back by 6 bases and J by 1 base. This CDR3 has 13 amino acids. The CDR3 DNA is TGCAGCGTGACAGGGGGCTGGAACACTGAAGCTTTCTTT. It yields the protein CSVTGGWNTEAFF. Supplemented by reference TRBV29-1 and TRBJ1-1, the full variable domain reads SAVISQKPSRDICQRGTSLTIQCQVDSQVTMMFWYRQQPGQSLTLIATANQGSEATYESGFVIDKFPISRPNLTFSTLTVSNMSPEDSSIYLCSVTGGWNTEAFFGQGTRLTVV.

The CDR3: CASSPDRLNQPQHF. CDR3 DNA: TGTGCCAGCAGCCCGGACAGGCTTAATCAGCCCCAGCATTTT. The rearrangement links TRBV7-9 to TRBJ1-5; 7 bases are a match to TRBD1. CDR1 and CDR2 (germline): SEHNR, FQNEAQ (reference sequence). This CDR3 comprises 14 residues. With V trimmed by 5 bases and J by 4 bases, 5 bases remained unmatched.

This clone was recorded once. This chain uses TRBV6-1 with TRBJ1-1; D is unclear. This CDR3 is built from 15 residues. Trimming stripped 0 bases from V and 1 base from J, with 9 bases between. In germline, CDR1 is MNHNS, CDR2 SASEGT. CDR3 nucleotide sequence: TGTGCCAGCAGTGAAGCCGCTGACTGGAACACTGAAGCTTTCTTT. Its protein is CASSEAADWNTEAFF.

This chain links TRBV7-6 with TRBJ2-5; possibly TRBD1 or TRBD2 for D (5 bases each). Germline lookup yields CDR1 SGHVS and CDR2 FNYEAQ. The V gene lost 5 bases and the J gene lost 5 bases, with 15 bases spanning the gap. The CDR3 loop spans 14 amino acids. The CDR3 sequence is CASSPTSSGETQYF. The DNA for the CDR3 is TGTGCCAGCAGCCCAACTAGTTCAGGGGAGACCCAGTACTTC.

CDR3 DNA sequence: TGTGCCAGCAGCTTAAAAAGCGGTCAGCCCCAGCATTTT. Translation: CASSLKSGQPQHF. The chain joins TRBV7-6 to TRBJ1-5, with unresolved D. CDR3 size: 13 residues. Trimming stripped 2 bases from V and 6 bases from J, with 8 bases between. Looked up from germline, CDR1 is SGHVS and CDR2 is FNYEAQ.

This clone was counted only a few times. V usage is TRBV6-5 and J usage is TRBJ2-7; the D gene is possibly TRBD1 (6 bases). Germline V gene data show CDR1 as MNHEY and CDR2 as SVGAGI. Trimming removed 6 bases at V and 3 bases at J, with 18 bases between. The length of the CDR3 is 15 residues. The CDR3 DNA sequence: TGTGCCAGCAGCAGCCCCACAGGGAGCCACTACGAGCAGTACTTC. It encodes CASSSPTGSHYEQYF.

The CDR3 DNA follows: TGTGCCAGCAGCTCGTTAGTGGCGGGTTTTAGCACAGATACGCAGTATTTT. Its protein product is CASSSLVAGFSTDTQYF. The chain links TRBV7-9 to TRBJ2-3, with a possible D match to TRBD2 (5 bases). Germline assignment: CDR1 SEHNR and CDR2 FQNEAQ (reference sequence). This CDR3 is built from 17 residues. V was trimmed by 4 bases and J by 0 bases, leaving 17 bases between them.

J is TRBJ2-7 and V is TRBV28, with a tentative D call TRBD2 (5 bases). From germline, CDR1 is MDHEN and CDR2 SYDVKM. V gave up 8 bases and J gave up 3 bases, with 14 bases separating them. This CDR3 spans 13 amino acids. CDR3 sequence reads: CASRTLGNYEQYF. The CDR3 DNA follows: TGTGCCAGCCGGACTCTCGGTAACTACGAGCAGTACTTC.

This sequence joins TRBV28 and TRBJ2-1; TRBD1 matches 7 bases. The CDR3 runs 14 residues. Losses at the gene ends were 2 bases for V and 6 bases for J; bases not matched to a gene: 4. Germline values: CDR1 MDHEN, CDR2 SYDVKM. Here the CDR3 DNA reads TGTGCCAGCAGTTTAGGGGGACAGCCCAATGAGCAGTTCTTC. This translates into CASSLGGQPNEQFF.

This clone was seen once. The chain couples TRBV12-2 to TRBJ2-1. TRBV12-2 is a recognized pseudogene. The CDR3 contains 16 residues. CDR3 loop: CASRPGPWGSHNEQFF. The CDR3 nucleotides read TGTGCAAGTCGCCCCGGTCCGTGGGGGAGTCACAATGAGCAGTTCTTC.

V gene TRBV11-2 combines with J gene TRBJ1-1, with TRBD1 matching over 8 bases. CDR1 is SGHAT, CDR2 FQNNGV, per germline. The CDR3 is made up of 18 amino acids. The V segment lost 5 bases and the J segment 6 bases; nucleotides outside the gene matches: 20. CDR3 region: CASSHLTDRERVISEAFF. CDR3 coding DNA: TGTGCCAGCAGCCATCTCACGGACAGGGAGCGGGTGATTTCTGAAGCTTTCTTT.

The V call is TRBV5-1, the J call TRBJ1-1; D unclear. The CDR3 has 14 amino acids. Trimming left V 0 bases short and J 2 bases short, with 8 bases between. Germline V lookup: CDR1 SGHRS, CDR2 YFSETQ. The CDR3 DNA reads TGCGCCAGCAGCTTGGTGGCCCAAAACACTGAAGCTTTCTTT. It specifies CASSLVAQNTEAFF.

The rearrangement joins TRBV6-2 or TRBV6-3 to TRBJ2-6; a possible D gene is TRBD1 (6 bases). V lost 2 bases and J 2 bases, leaving 13 bases between the germline ends. Germline-derived CDR1 and CDR2 are MNHEY and SVGEGT. The CDR3 runs to 17 residues. CDR3 nucleotides: TGTGCCAGCAGTTACGGGGGCACTTCGACTGGGGCCAACGTCCTGACTTTC. It yields the protein CASSYGGTSTGANVLTF.

V and J are TRBV7-2 and TRBJ2-3; 13 bases agree with TRBD2. V trimming: 5 bases; J trimming: 5 bases; junction bases outside the gene matches: 7. CDR3 length equals 16 residues. Germline assignment: CDR1 SGHTA and CDR2 FQGNSA. DNA of the CDR3: TGTGCCAGCAGCGGTACTAGCGGGGGGGCCCGAGATACGCAGTATTTT. Protein: CASSGTSGGARDTQYF.

The V and J genes are TRBV6-2 or TRBV6-3 and TRBJ2-2; 7 bases align to TRBD2. CDR1 and CDR2 from the germline V gene are MNHEY and SVGEGT. The CDR3 extends over 17 amino acids. The junction had 15 bases not matched to a gene; V was cut back by 6 bases and J by 5 bases. CDR3 protein: CASSPTVGERGTGELFF. The DNA of the CDR3 is TGTGCCAGCAGCCCGACCGTGGGGGAGCGGGGAACCGGGGAGCTGTTTTTT.

CDR3 residues: CASSLPGAGGYTF. The CDR3, as DNA: TGTGCCAGCAGCTTACCCGGGGCTGGGGGCTACACCTTC. This rearrangement joins TRBV7-9 to TRBJ1-2, with D possibly matching TRBD1 (5 bases). V lost 2 bases and J lost 8, with 12 bases in between. The CDR3 totals 13 residues. Germline V lookup: CDR1 SEHNR, CDR2 FQNEAQ (reference sequence).